A single sample gave rise to the 5 T cell receptor beta chains below, sequenced in a study of blood T cell repertoires in COVID-19. Produced via immunoSEQ multiplex PCR; TCRdb's table is partial and in-frame only. In the table there are about 280,000 clones, 88% of which are singletons. Sequences were obtained from peripheral blood. The source of these receptors is a man younger than 35 with active or convalescent COVID-19.

CDR3 protein: CAISGQDYSYEQYF. CDR3 sequence (DNA): TGTGCCATCAGTGGACAGGATTACTCCTACGAGCAGTACTTC. The genes are TRBV10-3 and TRBJ2-7, with D tentatively TRBD1 (6 bases). Germline-derived CDR1 and CDR2 are ENHRY and SYGVKD. V was shortened by 4 bases and J by 0 bases, with 10 bases between the two germline ends. CDR3 size: 14 residues.

This clone has just one count. The rearrangement uses TRBV6-5 and TRBJ1-1; D unresolved. Trimming stripped 0 bases from V and 8 bases from J, with 13 bases between. Germline CDR1 and CDR2: MNHEY and SVGAGI. The length of the CDR3 is 14 residues. The CDR3 nucleotides read TGTGCCAGCAGTTACTCCGTTACCCTGGAGGAAGCTTTCTTT. Its protein is CASSYSVTLEEAFF.

As concerns this clone: Other DNA sequences in the sample encode the same CDR3. The genes are TRBV5-6 and TRBJ1-5; TRBD1 matches 7 bases. Germline assignment: CDR1 SGHDT and CDR2 YYEEEE. After removal of 0 bases from V and 0 bases from J, the junction contained 0 bases not matched to a gene. The CDR3 totals 15 residues. The CDR3 DNA is TGTGCCAGCAGCTTGGGACAGGGTAGCAATCAGCCCCAGCATTTT. The encoded protein is CASSLGQGSNQPQHF.

The chain is built from TRBV11-1 and TRBJ2-1, with D possibly matching TRBD2 (6 bases). Trimming removed 4 bases at V and 3 bases at J, with 16 bases between. This CDR3 is built from 16 residues. CDR1 is SGHAT, CDR2 FQDESV, per germline (reference sequence). The CDR3 DNA follows: TGTGCCAGCAGCTCTCGGGCGGGGTCCTACTACAATGAGCAGTTCTTC. Amino acids: CASSSRAGSYYNEQFF.

The J gene is TRBJ1-2, the V gene TRBV7-8; TRBD1 matches at 10 bases. J gave up 4 bases and V 0 bases, and 5 bases lay outside the gene matches. Germline CDR1 and CDR2: SGHVS and FQNEAQ. The length of the CDR3 is 16 residues. The CDR3 reads CASSLASGTGAYGYTF. Here the CDR3 DNA reads TGTGCCAGCAGCTTAGCGTCCGGGACAGGGGCCTATGGCTACACCTTC.